A selection of T cell receptor beta chains follows, all from one sample in a study of cytomegalovirus exposure and HLA in healthy donors. Assay used: immunoSEQ multiplex PCR; TCRdb lists only in-frame clones, some missing. The sample yields around 180,000 clones, around 79% seen once. Specimen: PBMCs. Receptors were obtained from a woman between 45 and 60 years old in good health and CMV-seronegative. The CDR3 runs from the conserved cysteine through the conserved F or W. Each record gives: D gene, clone size, J gene, V gene, CDR3 protein, CDR3 DNA. A D gene is named only where the DNA matches it firmly. Clone size, where shown, is once, few, many, or a class for clones that have expanded.

d_gene: .; abundance: .; j_gene: TRBJ2-7; v_gene: TRBV2; CDR3aa: CASRERTAFDYEQYF; CDR3nt: TGTGCCAGCAGGGAGCGGACAGCTTTCGATTACGAGCAGTACTTC
d_gene: .; abundance: once; j_gene: TRBJ2-1; v_gene: TRBV2; CDR3aa: CASSVRLVLGANEQFF; CDR3nt: TGTGCCAGCAGTGTACGGCTCGTCTTGGGGGCGAATGAGCAGTTCTTC
d_gene: .; abundance: .; j_gene: TRBJ2-5; v_gene: TRBV5-6; CDR3aa: CASSLRAPRLQETQYF; CDR3nt: TGTGCCAGCAGCCTGAGGGCCCCGAGATTACAAGAGACCCAGTACTTC
d_gene: .; abundance: .; j_gene: TRBJ2-7; v_gene: TRBV4-1; CDR3aa: CASSQDLLLDSYEQYF; CDR3nt: TGCGCCAGCAGCCAAGATCTCCTCCTCGACAGCTACGAGCAGTACTTC
d_gene: TRBD1; abundance: .; j_gene: TRBJ1-5; v_gene: TRBV2; CDR3aa: CASSPGQGFGNQPQHF; CDR3nt: TGTGCCAGCAGTCCGGGACAGGGCTTTGGCAATCAGCCCCAGCATTTT
d_gene: .; abundance: .; j_gene: TRBJ2-7; v_gene: TRBV18; CDR3aa: CASSPPSIYEQYF; CDR3nt: TGTGCCAGCTCACCACCGTCAATTTACGAGCAGTACTTC
d_gene: .; abundance: .; j_gene: TRBJ2-1; v_gene: TRBV29-1; CDR3aa: CSVEDRWAHNEQFF; CDR3nt: TGCAGCGTTGAAGATCGGTGGGCACACAATGAGCAGTTCTTC
d_gene: .; abundance: few; j_gene: TRBJ1-1; v_gene: TRBV27; CDR3aa: CASSHHTFMNTEAFF; CDR3nt: TGTGCCAGCAGTCATCACACCTTCATGAACACTGAAGCTTTCTTT
d_gene: .; abundance: .; j_gene: TRBJ1-3; v_gene: TRBV6-6; CDR3aa: CASSSLGGSGNTIYF; CDR3nt: TGTGCCAGCAGCTCGTTGGGGGGTTCTGGAAACACCATATATTTT
d_gene: .; abundance: .; j_gene: TRBJ1-4; v_gene: TRBV9; CDR3aa: CAGSVGGGPNEKLFF; CDR3nt: TGTGCCGGCAGCGTAGGGGGAGGGCCTAATGAAAAACTGTTTTTT
d_gene: TRBD1; abundance: once; j_gene: TRBJ2-1; v_gene: TRBV5-1; CDR3aa: CASSFGLRGLREYNEQFF; CDR3nt: TGCGCCAGCAGCTTCGGTTTAAGGGGGCTAAGGGAATACAATGAGCAGTTCTTC
d_gene: .; abundance: .; j_gene: TRBJ1-5; v_gene: TRBV7-8; CDR3aa: CASSLTGIGNQPQHF; CDR3nt: TGTGCCAGCAGCTTAACGGGAATTGGCAATCAGCCCCAGCATTTT
d_gene: TRBD1; abundance: medium-sized; j_gene: TRBJ1-1; v_gene: TRBV5-4; CDR3aa: CASSYRGPGTEAFF; CDR3nt: TGTGCCAGCAGCTACAGGGGGCCGGGCACTGAAGCTTTCTTT
d_gene: TRBD2; abundance: .; j_gene: TRBJ2-7; v_gene: TRBV10-1; CDR3aa: CASSEGLAGSYEQYF; CDR3nt: TGCGCCAGCAGTGAAGGGCTAGCGGGGTCCTACGAGCAGTACTTC
d_gene: .; abundance: .; j_gene: TRBJ2-7; v_gene: TRBV5-1; CDR3aa: CASSPLMTYEQYF; CDR3nt: TGCGCCAGCAGCCCACTAATGACCTACGAGCAGTACTTC
d_gene: .; abundance: .; j_gene: TRBJ2-3; v_gene: TRBV11-3; CDR3aa: CASSLGFRGVGQYF; CDR3nt: TGTGCCAGCAGCTTAGGGTTTCGGGGAGTGGGGCAGTATTTT
d_gene: .; abundance: .; j_gene: TRBJ1-4; v_gene: TRBV5-1; CDR3aa: CASRVDGVPNEQLFF; CDR3nt: TGCGCCAGCAGGGTCGACGGAGTCCCGAATGAACAACTGTTTTTT
d_gene: TRBD2; abundance: .; j_gene: TRBJ2-1; v_gene: TRBV4-3; CDR3aa: CASSQGLAGGAGEQFF; CDR3nt: TGCGCCAGCAGCCAAGGACTAGCGGGGGGAGCTGGAGAGCAGTTCTTC
d_gene: .; abundance: .; j_gene: TRBJ1-2; v_gene: TRBV7-2; CDR3aa: CASSTAGGMVDYGYTF; CDR3nt: TGTGCCAGCAGCACGGCCGGGGGAATGGTGGACTATGGCTACACCTTC
d_gene: TRBD2; abundance: .; j_gene: TRBJ2-1; v_gene: TRBV11-3; CDR3aa: CASSSWTSGASSYNEQFF; CDR3nt: TGTGCCAGCAGCTCGTGGACTAGCGGTGCCAGCTCCTACAATGAGCAGTTCTTC